The 4 T cell receptor beta chains given below trace back to one sample, sequenced in a study of cytomegalovirus exposure and HLA in healthy donors. The data were produced by immunoSEQ multiplex PCR, yet TCRdb's version contains in-frame clones alone and is incomplete. The sample carries 35,000 to 50,000 clones, over 85% recorded once. Sequencing used PBMCs. The receptors were sampled from a woman under 30 in good health and CMV-seronegative.

This sequence joins TRBV5-4 and TRBJ2-7; possibly TRBD1 for D (5 bases). Trimming left V 4 bases short and J 3 bases short, with 11 bases between. Per the germline V gene, CDR1 is SGHNT and CDR2 is YYREEE (reference sequence). The CDR3 has 13 amino acids. CDR3 sequence (DNA): TGTGCCAGCAGCATATCAGGGAACTACGAGCAGTACTTC. Translation gives CASSISGNYEQYF.

The chain combines TRBV4-1 with TRBJ2-5; 7 bases agree with TRBD1. V lost 1 base and J lost 4; bases outside the gene matches: 6. This CDR3 has 15 amino acids. Germline CDR1 reads MGHRA; CDR2 reads YSYEKL. In nucleotides, the CDR3 is TGCGCCAGCAGCCAAGGACAGGGCGTCGGAGAGACCCAGTACTTC. This codes for CASSQGQGVGETQYF.

V usage is TRBV4-2 and J usage is TRBJ2-7, with D uncertain. V dropped 0 bases and J dropped 3 bases, with 15 bases sitting between them. CDR1 is LGHNA, CDR2 YNFKEQ, per germline. The CDR3 runs 16 residues. This CDR3 reads CASSQDHSVESYEQYF. The CDR3 DNA reads as TGTGCCAGCAGCCAAGACCACTCGGTTGAGAGCTACGAGCAGTACTTC.

This clone was observed once. The genes are TRBV5-1 and TRBJ2-2; D possibly corresponds to TRBD1 (5 bases). Trimming stripped 0 bases from V and 0 bases from J, with 6 bases between. The germline gives CDR1 SGHRS, CDR2 YFSETQ. The CDR3 is 15 residues long. CDR3 loop: CASSLEGTNTGELFF. The DNA for the CDR3 is TGCGCCAGCAGCTTGGAGGGGACGAACACCGGGGAGCTGTTTTTT.